This T cell receptor (beta chain) was observed in a study of blood T cell repertoires in COVID-19 (dated by TCRdb to 2018 to 2021). Notes on the research overall: The collaborator samples originated in the United States, Italy and Spain and spanned the acute and convalescent phases of COVID-19. The samples were drawn from the first 160 participants of the ongoing ImmuneRACE study and from under 1,500 subjects provided by 6 global collaborators. Where available, HLA class I and class II types were taken from metadata supplied by the sample provider and were not determined by assay-based typing. The repertoires were made available in a free public database intended to serve as a resource for research on the immune response to SARS-CoV-2. Sample metadata almost always included a de-identified subject ID, COVID-19 status, age in years and sex. Subjects who had been exposed to COVID-19, were actively infected with it, or had recovered from it provided the deeply sampled blood TCRbeta repertoires that made up the dataset. The material from the prospective study consisted of cDNA or gDNA derived from T cells, B-cell-depleted T cells, or PBMCs.

Results the study describes overall, beyond this receptor: How much clinical and demographic metadata was included differed by source and by participant, and the metadata was provided uncurated.

Regarding this clone: What this receptor recognizes is not known. No much larger clonotype is one base removed from it; base qualities were not supplied.

TCRbeta CDR3 regions were amplified from genomic DNA by means of the immunoSEQ Assay, a bias-controlled multiplex PCR. The study's own analysis went as follows. The number of nucleated cells in each sample was estimated by amplification of reference gene primers within the assay. To quantify the absolute abundance of each unique TCRbeta CDR3 rearrangement, sequence reads were collapsed and filtered. Productive Simpson clonality was computed per sample as the square root of Simpson's diversity index over productive rearrangements. Here the immuneACCESS table is served through TCRdb, limited to in-frame sequences with V and J called. Missing clones are a known gap in these copies; in checked studies unresolved V genes cover under half, and the rest lacks a known reason. V and J calls plus clone size are reproduced from that table; the DNA served to infer D and trimming. This sample has approximately 300,000 clones in its table, and roughly 83% of those were observed once. Of the sample, under 2% is held by the ten largest clones.

Each collaborating institution followed its own protocols to collect whole blood in K2EDTA tubes. For TCRbeta analysis, collaborators shipped samples as frozen whole blood, isolated PBMCs, or DNA extracted from either of those sample types. The V and J ends are trimmed by 1 base and 8 bases, leaving 14 bases between them. The CDR3, from cysteine to phenylalanine, totals 14 residues. Kept here is only the CDR3 DNA, which spans 42 bases and is read in frame from base 1. Based on the germline V gene (reference sequence), the CDR1 and CDR2 sequences are SEHNR and FQNEAQ. The sequence came from a woman in her fifties or sixties with acute or convalescent COVID-19. Recombination connected TRBV7-9 to TRBJ1-2; no D gene can be assigned with confidence. The sample consisted of peripheral blood. The sequence in DNA is TGTGCCAGCAGCTTAGAAGTGGCGGTAGGCGGCTACACCTTC. The resulting protein is CASSLEVAVGGYTF.